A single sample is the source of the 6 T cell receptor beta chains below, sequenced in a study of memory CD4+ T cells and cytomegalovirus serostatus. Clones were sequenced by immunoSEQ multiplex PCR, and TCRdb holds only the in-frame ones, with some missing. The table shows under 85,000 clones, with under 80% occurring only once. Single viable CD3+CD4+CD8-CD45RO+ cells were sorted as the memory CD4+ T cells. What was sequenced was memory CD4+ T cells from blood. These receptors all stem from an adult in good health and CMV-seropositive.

The DNA for the CDR3 is TGTGCCAGCACCTTAGGGGACACTTTCTATGGCTACACCTTC. This codes for CASTLGDTFYGYTF. This chain uses TRBV9 with TRBJ1-2, with a tentative D call TRBD1 (6 bases). V was shortened by 6 bases and J by 4 bases, with 16 bases between the two germline ends. The CDR3 runs 14 residues. Germline lookup yields CDR1 SGDLS and CDR2 YYNGEE.

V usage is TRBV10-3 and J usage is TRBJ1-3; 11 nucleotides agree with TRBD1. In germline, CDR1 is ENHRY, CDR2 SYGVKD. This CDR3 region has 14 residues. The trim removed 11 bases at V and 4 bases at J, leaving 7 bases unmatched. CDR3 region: CASGQGGSGNTIYF. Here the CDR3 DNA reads TGTGCCTCGGGACAGGGGGGATCCGGAAACACCATATATTTT.

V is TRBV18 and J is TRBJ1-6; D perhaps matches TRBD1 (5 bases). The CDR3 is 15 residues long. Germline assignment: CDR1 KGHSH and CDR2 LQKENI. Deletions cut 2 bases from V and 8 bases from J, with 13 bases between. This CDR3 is CASSPGRGTDSPLHF. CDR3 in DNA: TGTGCCAGCTCACCAGGCCGGGGGACTGATTCACCCCTCCACTTT. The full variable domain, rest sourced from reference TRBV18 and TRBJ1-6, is NAGVMQNPRHLVRRRGQEARLRCSPMKGHSHVYWYRQLPEEGLKFMVYLQKENIIDESGMPKERFSAEFPKEGPSILRIQQVVRGDSAAYFCASSPGRGTDSPLHFGNGTRLTVT.

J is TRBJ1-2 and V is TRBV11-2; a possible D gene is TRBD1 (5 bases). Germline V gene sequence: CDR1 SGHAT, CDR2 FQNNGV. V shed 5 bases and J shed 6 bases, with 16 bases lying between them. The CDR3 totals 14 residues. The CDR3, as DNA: TGTGCCAGCAGCCCAAGTAGCCAGGGACATGGCTACACCTTC. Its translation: CASSPSSQGHGYTF.

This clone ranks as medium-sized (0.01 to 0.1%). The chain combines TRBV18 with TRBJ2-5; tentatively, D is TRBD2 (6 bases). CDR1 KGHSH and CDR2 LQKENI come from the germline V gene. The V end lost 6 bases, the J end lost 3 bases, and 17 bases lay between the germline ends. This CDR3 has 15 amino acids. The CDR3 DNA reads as TGTGCCAGCTCTCCCGCGGGGTCTTTTAAAGAGACCCAGTACTTC. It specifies CASSPAGSFKETQYF.

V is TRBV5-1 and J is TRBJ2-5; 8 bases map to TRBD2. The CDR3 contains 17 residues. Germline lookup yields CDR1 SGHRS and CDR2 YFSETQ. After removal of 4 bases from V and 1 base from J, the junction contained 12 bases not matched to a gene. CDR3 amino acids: CASSPWPSGSSQETQYF. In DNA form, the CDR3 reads TGCGCCAGCAGCCCCTGGCCGAGCGGGAGTAGCCAAGAGACCCAGTACTTC.